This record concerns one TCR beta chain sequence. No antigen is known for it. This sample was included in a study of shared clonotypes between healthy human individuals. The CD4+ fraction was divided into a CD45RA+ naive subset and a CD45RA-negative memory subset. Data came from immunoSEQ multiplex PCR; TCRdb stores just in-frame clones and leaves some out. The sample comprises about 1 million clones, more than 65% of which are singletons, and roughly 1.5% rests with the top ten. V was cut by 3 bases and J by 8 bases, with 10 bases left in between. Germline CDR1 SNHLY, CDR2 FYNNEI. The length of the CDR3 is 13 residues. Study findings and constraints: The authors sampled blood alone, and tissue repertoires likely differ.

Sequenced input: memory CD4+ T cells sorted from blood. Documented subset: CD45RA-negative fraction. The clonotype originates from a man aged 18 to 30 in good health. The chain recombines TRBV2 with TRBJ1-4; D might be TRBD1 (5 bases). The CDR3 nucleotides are TGTGCCAGCAGTGACAGGGTTCGGGAAAAACTGTTTTTT. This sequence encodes CASSDRVREKLFF. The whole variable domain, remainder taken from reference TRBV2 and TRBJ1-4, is EPEVTQTPSHQVTQMGQEVILRCVPISNHLYFYWYRQILGQKVEFLVSFYNNEISEKSEIFDDQFSVERPDGSNFTLKIRSTKLEDSAMYFCASSDRVREKLFFGSGTQLSVL.